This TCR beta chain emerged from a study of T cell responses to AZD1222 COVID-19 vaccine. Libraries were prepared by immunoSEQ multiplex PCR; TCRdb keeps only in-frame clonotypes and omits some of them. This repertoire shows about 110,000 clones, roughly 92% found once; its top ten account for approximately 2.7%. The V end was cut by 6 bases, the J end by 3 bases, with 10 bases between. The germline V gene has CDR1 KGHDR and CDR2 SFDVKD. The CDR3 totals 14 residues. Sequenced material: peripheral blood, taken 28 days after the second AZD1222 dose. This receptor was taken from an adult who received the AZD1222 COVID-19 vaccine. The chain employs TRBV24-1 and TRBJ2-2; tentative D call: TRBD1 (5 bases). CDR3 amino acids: CATSQGGDTGELFF. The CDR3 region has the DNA TGTGCCACCAGTCAGGGCGGCGACACCGGGGAGCTGTTTTTT.